A single T cell receptor beta chain is shown here with its context. These data originate in a study of T cell changes during pregnancy in multiple sclerosis. V was pared by 8 bases and J by 3 bases, with 10 bases of the junction left unmatched. From germline, CDR1 is MNHEY and CDR2 SVGAGI. This CDR3 comprises 15 residues. Repertoires were generated with immunoSEQ multiplex PCR, while TCRdb's copy carries only in-frame clones and drops some. The sample carries tens of thousands of clones, over 80% recorded once. This receptor was identified in a female donor in good health, enrolled as a control in a pregnancy study. The specimen comprised peripheral blood, sampled in the third trimester of pregnancy. V and J are TRBV6-5 and TRBJ2-1; TRBD1 agrees at 7 bases. The chain's CDR3 is CASGKDRSNYNEQFF. The CDR3 DNA reads as TGTGCCAGCGGGAAGGACAGGAGCAACTACAATGAGCAGTTCTTC.